This section outlines one TCR beta chain sequence together with its context. Its specific antigen is unknown. No base quality information exists; no much larger clone differs at one position. The CDR3, from cysteine to phenylalanine, totals 14 residues. Of the read, only the CDR3 DNA is kept; its 42 bases are in frame from base 1. The germline V gene supplies CDR1 MDHEN and CDR2 SYDVKM. V and J lose 2 bases and 14 bases, and a span of 16 bases separates them. Systemically healthy Caucasian individuals from Russia, some 40 in total and aged about 6 to 100 years, were included as donors. Each donor gave 9 to 10 milliliters of peripheral blood, collected into EDTA-treated Vacutainer tubes. Ficoll-Paque density-gradient centrifugation was used to isolate PBMCs, with at least 6.5 million per sample. Trizol reagent was used to extract total RNA from the PBMCs, yielding at least 5 micrograms per sample. For every donor, flow cytometry on a PBMC aliquot measured the percentage of naive CD45RAhigh/CD27high T cells.

The sample comes from a study of blood T cells in healthy people across ages (dated by TCRdb to the mid-2010s). Regarding the study in general: In model experiments, roughly one uniquely barcoded TCR beta cDNA molecule per two T cells was captured by template switching. To track age-related changes in TCR beta repertoire diversity, the study relied on deep sequencing normalized with unique cDNA molecular identifiers. Four age groups were formed from the donors: young (average roughly 15 years), middle-aged (just under 40), aged (approximately 60) and long-lived (around 82). Donors of different ages were randomly distributed across sequencing lanes to avoid experimental bias. The study analyzed two additional independent replicas of 1 million unique cDNA reads from the same blood draw for two donors, one aged 18 to 29 and one aged 80 or older. Paper-wide results and their limitations: Estimates of total diversity from one million sequenced T cells were regarded as lower bounds and underestimates. The percentage of naive T cells measured by flow cytometry correlated strongly with observed TCR beta diversity. Because the CMV infection status of the donors was unknown, age-related changes in expanded clonotypes may potentially have been confounded. As age increased, observed TCR beta diversity per million T cells dropped in a roughly linear way, and a significant reduction was already evident by age about 40. Because profiling used bulk unsorted PBMCs, naive and antigen-experienced compartments could not be compared conclusively. Compared with the aged group, more naive CD4+ T cells, fewer expanded clones and increased TCR diversity were shown by the long-lived group, suggesting age selection.

The library was made by 5' RACE. Sequencing was performed on an Illumina HiSeq 2500. A second PCR of about 6 to 11 cycles was run with a J-beta primer mix and a sample-barcoded 5' primer. Each TCR beta cDNA molecule received a unique molecular identifier from a template-switch 5' adaptor carrying 12 random nucleotides. At least 2.5 million CDR3-containing paired-end reads were obtained from each sample. All of the RNA was converted into first-strand cDNA using the Mint cDNA synthesis kit, with a TRBC-specific oligonucleotide serving as the primer. Following uracil-DNA glycosylase treatment, all cDNA underwent a first 18-cycle PCR with the universal primers M1SS and BC2_uni_R. The authors' analysis ran thus. Normalization of each sample was performed by random selection of 1 million high-quality reads, each carrying a distinct molecular identifier. Reads with shared molecular identifiers were discarded instead of being binned into consensus sequences. CDR3 identification, clonotype clustering and error correction used MiTCR with a Q25 quality threshold and the strictest error-elimination algorithm. A nonparametric unseen species model with Euler transformation was used to estimate a lower bound on total TCR beta diversity. TCRdb itself trimmed the public reads at Q25 with fastp, ran MiXCR and retained productive beta chains. Each CDR3 protein gets just one entry, which takes the most common genes and DNA from the rows behind it. The V and J calls, along with clone size, are taken from TCRdb and not from the paper's own processing. This sample lists roughly 1.5 million distinct CDR3 sequences; approximately 43% were detected once. The ten largest clonotypes hold roughly 3.7% of the sample.

The sequence joins TRBV28 to TRBJ1-6, with a weak D call of TRBD1 (5 bases match). The sample comprised blood. This receptor was obtained from a woman under 30 in good health. The DNA is as follows: TGTGCCAGCAGTTTAGGGGGAGTCCCCTTCGCCCTCCACTTT. It codes for CASSLGGVPFALHF.